This T cell receptor beta chain derives from a study of CD8+ T cells in alopecia areata. Extracted from the samples, RNA was reverse transcribed into cDNA to serve as the sequencing template. The assay was immunoSEQ multiplex PCR, and TCRdb's table has in-frame clones only and misses some. The sample gives 200,000 to 250,000 clones, roughly 40% of which show up once; over 2.5% is in the top ten. Regarding this clone: The antigen is unknown.

The sample's treatment: oral pan-JAK inhibitor, 5-10 mg twice daily. V was cut by 0 bases and J by 7 bases, with 17 bases left in between. Germline CDR1 and CDR2: SGHRS and YFSETQ. There are 15 residues in the CDR3. Regarding the study as a whole: Scalp data also include sequences from resident alphabeta T cells of normal skin. Clarity of TCR sharing across patients fell short of that in mice, possibly HLA-related.

This receptor was taken from a human donor with alopecia areata. The rearrangement links TRBV5-1 to TRBJ2-7; D possibly corresponds to TRBD2 (5 bases). Sample: CD4+ T cells sorted from blood, taken around week 37, from a patient treated with tofacitinib. The CDR3 bases are TGCGCCAGCAGCTTGGACGGGCTAGCTGTCGGGGAGCAGTACTTC. Amino acid sequence: CASSLDGLAVGEQYF.